This T cell receptor beta chain was documented in a study of blood T cell repertoires in COVID-19. Whole-study context: COVID-19 samples collected from the United States, Italy and Spain covered acute and convalescent phases. In each case, the material was cDNA or gDNA derived from T cells, B-cell-depleted T cells, or PBMCs.

Germline values: CDR1 SGDLS, CDR2 YYNGEE. This CDR3 spans 9 amino acids. Trimming shortened V by 5 bases and J by 11 bases, and 7 bases separated the two germline ends. Profiling relied on immunoSEQ multiplex PCR, and the TCRdb table lists in-frame clones only, not all of them. This sample yields a few hundred thousand clones, of which 65% to 90% are seen a single time; approximately 4% belongs to the top ten. Participants, 18 to 89 years old, spanned about two dozen US areas. Researchers sorted participants into cohorts using their self-reported clinical history. The chain joins TRBV9 to TRBJ1-1, with D perhaps matching TRBD1 (5 bases). This TCR was sampled from a woman in her forties with acute COVID-19. Sequencing used PBMCs or T cells enriched from blood (not recorded which). CDR3 protein: CASSPGAFF. The DNA of the CDR3 is TGTGCCAGCAGTCCAGGGGCTTTCTTT.